These 26 T cell receptor beta chains were sequenced from one sample in a study of shared clonotypes between healthy human individuals. Method: immunoSEQ multiplex PCR; TCRdb's copy keeps in-frame clones and lacks some. Of around 2.5 million clones listed, 93% are singletons. Source material: naive CD4+ T cells from PBMCs. Documented subset: CD45RA+ positively selected. Every receptor here comes from a man younger than 35 in good health. Some clones in this sample may be carry-over from other donors' samples.

This chain uses TRBV28 with TRBJ1-1; no firm D call. Between the trimmed V and J ends, which lost 4 bases and 1 base, there was a span of 10 bases. The CDR3 extends over 14 amino acids. Germline V gene sequence: CDR1 MDHEN, CDR2 SYDVKM. The CDR3 nucleotides read TGTGCCAGCAGTTCTAAAAGGAGGAACACTGAAGCTTTCTTT. Encoded protein: CASSSKRRNTEAFF.

V usage is TRBV14 and J usage is TRBJ2-3, with D unclear. CDR3 length: 16 residues. Germline V CDR1 and CDR2: SGHDN, FVKESK. The V end lost 0 bases, the J end lost 4 bases, and 14 bases lay between the germline ends. The CDR3 protein is CASSQDWAANADTQYF. The CDR3 DNA reads as TGTGCCAGCAGCCAAGATTGGGCAGCGAACGCAGATACGCAGTATTTT. The variable domain in full, with the rest retrieved from reference TRBV14 and TRBJ2-3, is EAGVTQFPSHSVIEKGQTVTLRCDPISGHDNLYWYRRVMGKEIKFLLHFVKESKQDESGMPNNRFLAERTGGTYSTLKVQPAELEDSGVYFCASSQDWAANADTQYFGPGTRLTVL.

V and J are TRBV2 and TRBJ2-7; TRBD2 matches 13 bases. V lost 5 bases and J lost 4; bases outside the gene matches: 2. The CDR3 is 14 residues long. Germline assignment: CDR1 SNHLY and CDR2 FYNNEI. CDR3 nucleotides: TGTGCCAGCAGTAGGACTAGCGGGAGATACGAGCAGTACTTC. It yields the protein CASSRTSGRYEQYF.

This chain joins TRBV2 and TRBJ1-5, with 8 bases identical to TRBD1. Germline CDR1 reads SNHLY; CDR2 reads FYNNEI. The ends lost 8 bases at V and 4 bases at J; junction bases unmatched: 10. This CDR3 contains 15 residues. The CDR3 reads CASAGTGALNQPQHF. The CDR3 nucleotides read TGTGCCAGCGCGGGGACAGGAGCCTTAAATCAGCCCCAGCATTTT.

V is TRBV7-6 and J is TRBJ2-1; 10 bases fit TRBD1. J was trimmed by 4 bases and V by 1 base; bases with no gene match: 4. Germline-derived CDR1 and CDR2 are SGHVS and FNYEAQ. CDR3 length: 16 residues. CDR3: CASSLVGQGPYNEQFF. CDR3 DNA: TGTGCCAGCAGCTTAGTGGGACAGGGGCCTTACAATGAGCAGTTCTTC.

Turning to this clone: In the same sample, other DNA sequences code for this CDR3. The CDR3: CASSFGLAGVSYEQYF. For the CDR3, the DNA is TGCGCCAGCAGCTTTGGACTAGCGGGGGTCTCCTACGAGCAGTACTTC. This chain connects TRBV5-1 to TRBJ2-7; 13 bases agree with TRBD2. Germline V lookup: CDR1 SGHRS, CDR2 YFSETQ. V trimming: 2 bases; J trimming: 0 bases; junction bases outside the gene matches: 2. CDR3 length equals 16 residues.

The chain joins TRBV27 to TRBJ1-2; D is perhaps TRBD1 (5 bases). Germline CDR1 reads MNHEY; CDR2 reads SMNVEV (reference sequence). The CDR3 extends over 16 amino acids. V was pared by 6 bases and J by 7 bases, with 24 bases between. Here the CDR3 reads CASSPSGAKSYGGYTF. The CDR3 coding sequence is TGTGCCAGCAGCCCCTCCGGGGCGAAATCCTATGGTGGCTACACCTTC.

Worth noting for this clone: The same CDR3 also results from other DNA sequences found in this sample. The V call is TRBV2, the J call TRBJ1-3; D gene ambiguous. CDR3 length: 13 amino acids. Germline CDR1 and CDR2: SNHLY and FYNNEI. V lost 4 bases to trimming and J lost 0 bases, with 4 bases between them. The CDR3 loop reads CASSGDSGNTIYF. The CDR3 DNA is TGTGCCAGCAGTGGGGACTCTGGAAACACCATATATTTT. Together with reference TRBV2 and TRBJ1-3, the CDR3 gives the full variable domain: EPEVTQTPSHQVTQMGQEVILRCVPISNHLYFYWYRQILGQKVEFLVSFYNNEISEKSEIFDDQFSVERPDGSNFTLKIRSTKLEDSAMYFCASSGDSGNTIYFGEGSWLTVV.

The chain recombines TRBV5-1 with TRBJ2-3; a weak D match, TRBD2 (5 bases). The CDR3 sequence is 16 residues long. Trimming left V 4 bases short and J 6 bases short, with 21 bases between. Germline V gene lookup returns CDR1 SGHRS and CDR2 YFSETQ. CDR3 protein: CASSPLPSSASDTQYF. Here the CDR3 DNA reads TGCGCCAGCAGCCCCCTTCCGAGTAGCGCTTCGGATACGCAGTATTTT.

This chain joins TRBV6-6 and TRBJ2-7, with 8 bases matching TRBD1. CDR1 and CDR2 from the germline V gene are MNHNY and SVGAGI (reference sequence). The CDR3 is made up of 14 amino acids. V was clipped by 3 bases and J by 2 bases; unmatched bases: 3. Here the CDR3 DNA reads TGTGCCAGCAGTTATTACAGGGGGGCCTACGAGCAGTACTTC. It translates to CASSYYRGAYEQYF.

The genes are TRBV29-1 and TRBJ2-5, with TRBD2 as a possible D gene (5 bases). The V end lost 7 bases, the J end lost 2 bases, and 14 bases lay between the germline ends. The CDR3 covers 13 residues. Per germline, CDR1 SQVTM and CDR2 ANQGSEA. Here the CDR3 reads CSARRTAQETQYF. The CDR3 DNA follows: TGCAGCGCCCGACGGACTGCACAAGAGACCCAGTACTTC.

The CDR3 protein is CSGSGGLNYEQYF. CDR3 in DNA: TGCAGCGGTTCAGGGGGGCTTAACTACGAGCAGTACTTC. This chain uses TRBV29-1 with TRBJ2-7; a possible D gene is TRBD1 (7 bases). The germline CDR1 and CDR2 sequences are SQVTM and ANQGSEA. Trimming left V 7 bases short and J 3 bases short, with 16 bases between. CDR3 length: 13 amino acids.

The chain is built from TRBV7-2 and TRBJ1-2, with D uncertain. Germline CDR1 and CDR2: SGHTA and FQGNSA. The length of the CDR3 is 12 residues. V was shortened by 6 bases and J by 6 bases, with 11 bases between the two germline ends. The CDR3: CASRRELNGYTF. Written as DNA, the CDR3 is TGTGCCAGCAGGAGGGAATTAAATGGCTACACCTTC.

The rearrangement uses TRBV6-5 and TRBJ2-7, with D uncertain. The V end was cut by 0 bases, the J end by 2 bases, with 11 bases between. CDR3 size: 15 residues. CDR1 MNHEY and CDR2 SVGAGI come from the germline V gene. CDR3 DNA sequence: TGTGCCAGCAGTTACTCGGCTACGATGACCTACGAGCAGTACTTC. It translates to CASSYSATMTYEQYF.

For this clone: A single base separates this from a much larger clone, so it may be a read error. The rearrangement joins TRBV7-9 to TRBJ2-5; 9 bases map to TRBD1. The DNA end is more similar to TRBJ2-7, so the J call may be wrong. Looked up from germline, CDR1 is SEHNR and CDR2 is FQNEAQ (reference sequence). This CDR3 is 14 amino acids long. The CDR3 DNA sequence: TGTGCCAGCAGCTTAGGGACAGGGGTCTACGAGCAGTACTTC. Protein sequence: CASSLGTGVYEQYF.

About this clone: Other DNA sequences in this specimen translate into the identical CDR3. The chain combines TRBV5-4 with TRBJ2-3, with 8 bases matching TRBD2. After removal of 0 bases from V and 1 base from J, the junction contained 4 bases not matched to a gene. Germline assignment: CDR1 SGHNT and CDR2 YYREEE (reference sequence). This CDR3 comprises 16 residues. The CDR3 nucleotides read TGTGCCAGCAGCTTGGTGGCGGGAGGACGCACAGATACGCAGTATTTT. Residues: CASSLVAGGRTDTQYF.

To note about this clone: Other DNA sequences in this specimen translate into the identical CDR3. The rearrangement joins TRBV18 to TRBJ2-3; no definite D call. CDR1 and CDR2 from the germline V gene are KGHSH and LQKENI. This CDR3 is 14 amino acids long. Trimming took 0 bases from V and 2 from J, leaving 6 bases between them. This CDR3 is CASSPPGPTDTQYF. The CDR3 DNA follows: TGTGCCAGCTCACCACCGGGCCCCACAGATACGCAGTATTTT.

V gene TRBV7-9 combines with J gene TRBJ1-1, with a possible D match to TRBD1 (6 bases). This CDR3 has 16 amino acids. The germline gives CDR1 SEHNR, CDR2 FQNEAQ (reference sequence). V was shortened by 1 base and J by 1 base, with 13 bases between the two germline ends. The DNA of the CDR3 is TGTGCCAGCAGCTTAGTAGGGGGTGGGAAGAACACTGAAGCTTTCTTT. It is translated as CASSLVGGGKNTEAFF.

The chain joins TRBV5-1 to TRBJ2-6; D is ambiguous. The V end lost 4 bases, the J end lost 4 bases, and 12 bases lay between the germline ends. The CDR3 runs 15 residues. CDR1 and CDR2 (germline): SGHRS, YFSETQ. The CDR3 sequence: CASSVQATGANVLTF. Written as DNA, the CDR3 is TGCGCCAGCAGCGTTCAGGCTACCGGGGCCAACGTCCTGACTTTC.

This sequence joins TRBV28 and TRBJ1-1; a possible D gene is TRBD1 (5 bases). The V end lost 3 bases, the J end lost 6 bases, and 20 bases lay between the germline ends. The CDR3 length is 16 residues. Germline lookup yields CDR1 MDHEN and CDR2 SYDVKM. The CDR3 DNA is TGTGCCAGCAGTTTCCCCAGACAGAGGGTAAACGCTGAAGCTTTCTTT. Its translation: CASSFPRQRVNAEAFF.

The chain recombines TRBV14 with TRBJ2-7; 9 bases agree with TRBD1. Germline CDR1 SGHDN, CDR2 FVKESK. The CDR3 covers 16 residues. V trimming: 3 bases; J trimming: 1 base; junction bases outside the gene matches: 7. The CDR3 region has the DNA TGTGCCAGCAGCCAGATGGGACAGGGTTATTCCTACGAGCAGTACTTC. It specifies CASSQMGQGYSYEQYF.

The V gene is TRBV9, the J gene TRBJ1-2, with D unclear. Trimming took 3 bases from V and 5 from J, leaving 17 bases between them. The germline gives CDR1 SGDLS, CDR2 YYNGEE. The CDR3 runs 15 residues. CDR3 region: CASSARPRSRYGYTF. In DNA form, the CDR3 reads TGTGCCAGCAGCGCCAGACCGAGATCTAGATATGGCTACACCTTC.

On this clone: This same CDR3 is encoded by further DNA sequences in the sample. This rearrangement joins TRBV6-4 to TRBJ1-1, with D uncertain. The V and J ends lost 2 bases and 4 bases respectively, with 8 bases between them. Germline loops: CDR1 MRHNA, CDR2 SNTAGT. CDR3 length equals 13 residues. CDR3 nucleotide sequence: TGTGCCAGCAGTGACAGGGTGGGCACTGAAGCTTTCTTT. Amino acid sequence: CASSDRVGTEAFF.

This rearrangement joins TRBV5-6 to TRBJ2-5; 10 bases match TRBD2. Germline loops: CDR1 SGHDT, CDR2 YYEEEE. Trimming cost V 3 bases and J 5 bases; bases outside gene matches: 7. The length of the CDR3 is 15 residues. CDR3 nucleotides: TGTGCCAGCAGCTCTCTAGCGGGAGATTCGGAGACCCAGTACTTC. It translates to CASSSLAGDSETQYF.

A word on this clone: Other DNA sequences from this sample encode an identical CDR3 as well. The chain uses TRBV4-2 and TRBJ1-5; no clear D. Germline lookup yields CDR1 LGHNA and CDR2 YNFKEQ. This CDR3 is 15 amino acids long. The ends were cut back, 1 base at V and 0 bases at J, with 7 bases in the middle. CDR3 in DNA: TGTGCCAGCAGCCAAGGAGGTTATAGCAATCAGCCCCAGCATTTT. It codes for CASSQGGYSNQPQHF.

The chain combines TRBV11-3 with TRBJ2-2; 13 bases match TRBD2. The CDR3 consists of 15 residues. J gave up 6 bases and V 5 bases, and 3 bases lay outside the gene matches. Germline-derived CDR1 and CDR2 are SGHNT and YENEEA. CDR3 nucleotide sequence: TGTGCCAGCAGCCGACTAGCGGGAGGCCCCGGGGAGCTGTTTTTT. Translated, it gives CASSRLAGGPGELFF.